Listed below are T cell receptor beta chains from one sample, sequenced in a study of technical replicates of blood from a handful of donors. TCRdb's copy holds only in-frame clones and misses some; the assay was immunoSEQ multiplex PCR. This sample has about 81,000 clones, with about 90% found just once. Specimen: T cells isolated from PBMCs. The receptors stem from a human donor in good health. Both conserved end residues are part of each CDR3. D genes are given only for firm matches. For some rows the clone size is stated as once, few or many, or as a class when expanded; others skip it.

D: TRBD2; V: TRBV19; size: NA; J: TRBJ2-1; DNA: TGTGCCAGTACCGATCCCGCCGGGACTAGCGGGGACAATGAGCAGTTCTTC; CDR3: CASTDPAGTSGDNEQFF
D: TRBD2; V: TRBV7-6; size: once; J: TRBJ2-1; DNA: TGTGCCAGCAGCGTAAGCGGGGACGCCTACAATGAGCAGTTCTTC; CDR3: CASSVSGDAYNEQFF
D: NA; V: TRBV28; size: NA; J: TRBJ2-7; DNA: TGTGCCAGCAGTACTTATTCAGGGGTCGAGCAGTACTTC; CDR3: CASSTYSGVEQYF
D: TRBD1; V: TRBV4-2; size: NA; J: TRBJ1-3; DNA: TGTGCCAGCAGCCAAGAGGGGACAGCTTACTCTGGAAACACCATATATTTT; CDR3: CASSQEGTAYSGNTIYF
D: NA; V: TRBV19; size: NA; J: TRBJ2-7; DNA: TGTGCCAGTACCCGGCCGGGTTTAAGCTCCTACGAGCAGTACTTC; CDR3: CASTRPGLSSYEQYF
D: NA; V: TRBV11-2; size: NA; J: TRBJ2-3; DNA: TGTGCCAGCAGCTTAGATCTCAGCGTTGATACGCAGTATTTT; CDR3: CASSLDLSVDTQYF
D: TRBD2; V: TRBV29-1; size: NA; J: TRBJ2-5; DNA: TGCAGCGTTTTCAGGGAGGGAGAGACCCAGTACTTC; CDR3: CSVFREGETQYF
D: NA; V: TRBV27; size: NA; J: TRBJ2-2; DNA: TGTGCCAGCAGCCTCAGGGAGGCTAGCTCGAACACCGGGGAGCTGTTTTTT; CDR3: CASSLREASSNTGELFF
D: TRBD1; V: TRBV5-8; size: NA; J: TRBJ1-4; DNA: TGTGCCAGCAGCTTGCAGCTGACAGGGGTAAAACTGTTTTTT; CDR3: CASSLQLTGVKLFF
D: NA; V: TRBV7-2; size: NA; J: TRBJ1-4; DNA: TGTGCCAGCAGCTTACCGGAGGGCTGGAATGAAAAACTGTTTTTT; CDR3: CASSLPEGWNEKLFF
D: NA; V: TRBV21-1; size: NA; J: TRBJ2-3; DNA: TGTGCCAGCATATTGGAGAGACAGGGGGCTTTAGATACGCAGTATTTT; CDR3: CASILERQGALDTQYF
D: TRBD2; V: TRBV7-6; size: once; J: TRBJ2-2; DNA: TGTGCCAGCAGCTTAGTGAGCGGGGGCCTCACCGGGGAGCTGTTTTTT; CDR3: CASSLVSGGLTGELFF
D: TRBD1; V: TRBV19; size: NA; J: TRBJ2-7; DNA: TGTGCCAGTAGCCTTCCGGGACAGACCTCCTACGAGCAGTACTTC; CDR3: CASSLPGQTSYEQYF
D: NA; V: TRBV15; size: NA; J: TRBJ2-7; DNA: TGTGCCACCAGCACCTACTACGAGCAGTACTTC; CDR3: CATSTYYEQYF
D: NA; V: TRBV5-8; size: NA; J: TRBJ1-4; DNA: TGTGCCAGCAGCTTGGCGGGGGTCGGGTATGAAAAACTGTTTTTT; CDR3: CASSLAGVGYEKLFF